The rows below give T cell receptor beta chains drawn from one sample of a study of CD8 T cells in Susac syndrome. TCRdb fed the immunoSEQ multiplex PCR reads into MiXCR, producing one record per CDR3 protein. The sample has more than 200,000 distinct CDR3 sequences; approximately 90% are singletons. The sequenced sample consisted of CD8+ T cells from PBMCs. The source is a human donor with multiple sclerosis. Each CDR3 is given without its conserved first and last residue. Each record gives: J gene, clone size, V gene, CDR3 protein. The listing skips clone size in some rows; elsewhere it reads once, few, many or a size class.

J: TRBJ1-6; size: .; V: TRBV25-1; CDR3: ASSENLGSTPLH
J: TRBJ1-5; size: once; V: TRBV27; CDR3: ASSSSGGFSNQPQH
J: TRBJ2-2; size: once; V: TRBV6-4; CDR3: ASSTQAGEGPNTGELF
J: TRBJ2-7; size: .; V: TRBV6-2/TRBV6-3; CDR3: ASSSPYGGTGGRYEQY
J: TRBJ2-3; size: .; V: TRBV5-1; CDR3: ASRPLAGWDTQY
J: TRBJ2-4; size: once; V: TRBV7-9; CDR3: ASSFAHALAKNIQY
J: TRBJ1-3; size: .; V: TRBV30; CDR3: AWSAGQLRSGNTIY
J: TRBJ2-7; size: once; V: TRBV4-1; CDR3: ASSQDPGGASYEQY
J: TRBJ1-1; size: .; V: TRBV7-2; CDR3: ASSLLVTEAF
J: TRBJ2-7; size: .; V: TRBV7-2; CDR3: ASSSGQMDYEQY
J: TRBJ2-1; size: .; V: TRBV6-6; CDR3: ASTGGAEQF
J: TRBJ1-2; size: .; V: TRBV13; CDR3: ASSFGGEEGGYT
J: TRBJ2-4; size: .; V: TRBV7-9; CDR3: ATQQPLGTQY
J: TRBJ2-7; size: .; V: TRBV29-1; CDR3: SVGTGGLEQY
J: TRBJ2-3; size: .; V: TRBV7-9; CDR3: ASSLIAGTDTQY
J: TRBJ2-3; size: .; V: TRBV6-5; CDR3: ASSYSGSPDTQY
J: TRBJ2-7; size: once; V: TRBV6-4; CDR3: ASSDLEQY
J: TRBJ2-1; size: .; V: TRBV30; CDR3: ALRDSGSSYNEQF
J: TRBJ2-5; size: .; V: TRBV7-2; CDR3: ASSILPSGAGLQETQY
J: TRBJ2-2; size: .; V: TRBV7-9; CDR3: ASSLSDTYPGELF
J: TRBJ2-1; size: .; V: TRBV5-6; CDR3: ASSFWGGSTYNEQF
J: TRBJ2-1; size: .; V: TRBV5-1; CDR3: ASSFGPSFNNEQF
J: TRBJ2-7; size: .; V: TRBV6-5; CDR3: ASSYSSGRGTYEQY
J: TRBJ2-1; size: .; V: TRBV27; CDR3: ASSPMEGLYNEQF
J: TRBJ1-2; size: .; V: TRBV25-1; CDR3: ASSDGLHYGYT
J: TRBJ2-7; size: .; V: TRBV27; CDR3: ASSLTGAPSYEQY
J: TRBJ2-1; size: .; V: TRBV4-3; CDR3: ASSQDSTGVSNEQF
J: TRBJ2-7; size: .; V: TRBV30; CDR3: AWGEGTGDEQY
J: TRBJ2-3; size: .; V: TRBV11-1; CDR3: ASSLVGAWERGVDSTDTQY
J: TRBJ1-1; size: .; V: TRBV29-1; CDR3: SVAAGRDSGPDAF
J: TRBJ1-1; size: .; V: TRBV30; CDR3: AWSVGPGVNTEAF